The 29 T cell receptor beta chains given below trace back to one sample, sequenced in a study of a mutant IDH1 vaccine in newly diagnosed glioma. Their recognized antigens are unknown. Time point here: week 5, during vaccination. All doses held 300 ug of mutant IDH1 20-mer peptide, with topical imiquimod. The data were produced by immunoSEQ multiplex PCR, yet TCRdb's version contains in-frame clones alone and is incomplete. The profile shows tens of thousands of clones, approximately 90% of them singletons. The sample was PBMCs, taken from a glioma patient whose treatment included an IDH1 peptide vaccine. These TCRs come from a man between 45 and 60 years old with glioma.

This clone has only one observation. The chain links TRBV20-1 to TRBJ1-1; D perhaps matches TRBD1 (6 bases). The V gene's germline CDR1 is DFQATT and CDR2 SNEGSKA (reference sequence). This CDR3 contains 11 residues. The CDR3 loop is CTRGGVTEAFF. DNA of the CDR3: TGCACACGAGGGGGGGTCACTGAAGCTTTCTTT.

The rearrangement links TRBV6-1 to TRBJ2-3; possible D gene TRBD2, 6 bases. The CDR3 sequence is 14 residues long. V was shortened by 5 bases and J by 2 bases, with 11 bases between the two germline ends. The germline V gene has CDR1 MNHNS and CDR2 SASEGT. CDR3 nucleotide sequence: TGTGCCAGCAGTCCACGGAGGGTCACAGATACGCAGTATTTT. Translating it yields CASSPRRVTDTQYF.

The chain recombines TRBV5-1 with TRBJ1-1, with unresolved D. The CDR3 runs 13 residues. Trimming cost V 0 bases and J 4 bases, with 7 bases left between them. Germline CDR1 SGHRS, CDR2 YFSETQ. The CDR3 region is CASSLGTVTEAFF. CDR3 nucleotide sequence: TGCGCCAGCAGCTTGGGAACGGTCACTGAAGCTTTCTTT.

The chain joins TRBV10-3 to TRBJ1-1; TRBD1 aligns across 8 bases. Per the germline V gene, CDR1 is ENHRY and CDR2 is SYGVKD. The CDR3 loop spans 14 amino acids. V dropped 4 bases and J dropped 0; count of bases not matched to a gene: 1. The CDR3 loop reads CAISATGVNTEAFF. The CDR3 DNA follows: TGTGCCATCAGTGCGACAGGGGTGAACACTGAAGCTTTCTTT.

This chain joins TRBV4-3 and TRBJ2-7, with D tentatively TRBD1 (6 bases). The V end was cut by 0 bases, the J end by 3 bases, with 12 bases between. The CDR3 spans 15 residues. Per the germline V gene, CDR1 is LGHNA and CDR2 is YSLEER. DNA for the CDR3: TGCGCCAGCAGCCAAGAGCTACTGGACAGCTACGAGCAGTACTTC. Protein: CASSQELLDSYEQYF.

The chain recombines TRBV7-2 with TRBJ2-7; the D is unclear. V was trimmed by 1 base and J by 0 bases, leaving 7 bases between them. The CDR3 has 14 residues. CDR1 and CDR2 (germline): SGHTA, FQGNSA. CDR3 amino acids: CASSLGVSSYEQYF. The CDR3 coding sequence is TGTGCCAGCAGCTTAGGCGTTTCCTCCTACGAGCAGTACTTC.

The V call is TRBV2, the J call TRBJ1-2, with 9 positions matching TRBD1. The ends lost 11 bases at V and 5 bases at J; junction bases unmatched: 6. The germline V gene encodes CDR1 SNHLY and CDR2 FYNNEI. This CDR3 contains 12 residues. CDR3 loop: CAGDREGYGYTF. The CDR3 bases are TGTGCCGGGGACAGGGAGGGATATGGCTACACCTTC.

The rearrangement uses TRBV5-4 and TRBJ2-7, with 12 bases that match TRBD2. The CDR3 has 18 residues. The V segment lost 1 base and the J segment 0 bases; nucleotides outside the gene matches: 8. Germline CDR1 is SGHNT and CDR2 is YYREEE (reference sequence). CDR3 protein: CASSLSLAGGPISYEQYF. DNA of the CDR3: TGTGCCAGCAGCTTGTCTCTAGCGGGAGGGCCCATCTCCTACGAGCAGTACTTC.

This chain joins TRBV29-1 and TRBJ2-5; a possible D gene is TRBD2 (7 bases). V was trimmed by 8 bases and J by 4 bases, leaving 17 bases between them. The CDR3 runs to 13 residues. Germline-derived CDR1 and CDR2 are SQVTM and ANQGSEA. CDR3 protein: CSSEGGAGETQYF. CDR3 sequence (DNA): TGCAGCTCCGAAGGGGGGGCGGGAGAGACCCAGTACTTC.

This rearrangement joins TRBV10-1 to TRBJ2-5, with D perhaps assigned TRBD1 or TRBD2 (5 bases each). The CDR3 loop spans 14 amino acids. Germline V lookup: CDR1 WNHNN, CDR2 SYGVQD (reference sequence). The V end lost 0 bases, the J end lost 6 bases, and 11 bases lay between the germline ends. CDR3: CASSESRGLQTQYF. The CDR3 nucleotides are TGCGCCAGCAGTGAGTCGAGGGGCCTTCAGACCCAGTACTTC.

The V gene is TRBV5-4, the J gene TRBJ2-3; 8 bases are shared with TRBD2. Germline values: CDR1 SGHNT, CDR2 YYREEE (reference sequence). This CDR3 spans 17 amino acids. V gave up 2 bases and J gave up 5 bases; unmatched junction bases: 13. The CDR3 coding sequence is TGTGCCAGCAGCTTCCACTCGGCCAGCGGGAGTAGAGATACGCAGTATTTT. It encodes CASSFHSASGSRDTQYF.

This chain joins TRBV7-9 and TRBJ1-3; D uncertain. CDR3 size: 16 residues. Germline CDR1 and CDR2: SEHNR and FQNEAQ (reference sequence). V was trimmed by 4 bases and J by 0 bases, leaving 13 bases between them. The DNA for the CDR3 is TGTGCCAGCAGCTCAATCGGGCTCACCTCTGGAAACACCATATATTTT. Translation gives CASSSIGLTSGNTIYF. Supplemented by reference TRBV7-9 and TRBJ1-3, the full variable domain reads DTGVSQNPRHKITKRGQNVTFRCDPISEHNRLYWYRQTLGQGPEFLTYFQNEAQLEKSRLLSDRFSAERPKGSFSTLEIQRTEQGDSAMYLCASSSIGLTSGNTIYFGEGSWLTVV.

The chain couples TRBV7-2 to TRBJ1-4, with D tentatively TRBD1 (6 bases). CDR3 size: 14 residues. V lost 0 bases, J lost 5 bases, and 7 bases lay in between. Germline CDR1 and CDR2: SGHTA and FQGNSA. CDR3 sequence: CASSLAGTNEKLFF. DNA of the CDR3: TGTGCCAGCAGCTTAGCGGGGACAAATGAAAAACTGTTTTTT. Using reference TRBV7-2 and TRBJ1-4 for the parts outside the CDR3, the full variable domain is GAGVSQSPSNKVTEKGKDVELRCDPISGHTALYWYRQSLGQGLEFLIYFQGNSAPDKSGLPSDRFSAERTGGSVSTLTIQRTQQEDSAVYLCASSLAGTNEKLFFGSGTQLSVL.

The J gene is TRBJ1-1, the V gene TRBV4-1, with D uncertain. Per germline, CDR1 MGHRA and CDR2 YSYEKL. The CDR3 spans 15 residues. V was trimmed by 4 bases and J by 4 bases, leaving 16 bases between them. This CDR3 is CASSPERRSPTEAFF. CDR3 sequence (DNA): TGCGCCAGCAGCCCGGAGCGCCGGAGCCCCACTGAAGCTTTCTTT.

The chain is built from TRBV2 and TRBJ2-4; 10 bases match TRBD2. The junction had 4 bases not matched to a gene; V was cut back by 8 bases and J by 0 bases. The CDR3 loop spans 15 amino acids. CDR1 SNHLY and CDR2 FYNNEI come from the germline V gene. CDR3 loop: CASAEREGAKNIQYF. The CDR3 nucleotides are TGTGCCAGCGCGGAGCGGGAGGGAGCCAAAAACATTCAGTACTTC.

The chain couples TRBV2 to TRBJ1-1; weak D call: TRBD1 (6 bases). Between the trimmed V and J ends, which lost 7 bases and 4 bases, there was a span of 13 bases. In germline, CDR1 is SNHLY, CDR2 FYNNEI. There are 13 residues in the CDR3. The DNA of the CDR3 is TGTGCCAGCACCGGGGGCGGTGGCACTGAAGCTTTCTTT. It encodes CASTGGGGTEAFF.

This chain uses TRBV27 with TRBJ2-3; no definite D call. The CDR3 length is 12 residues. The V and J ends lost 3 bases and 1 base respectively, with 2 bases between them. CDR1 and CDR2 (germline): MNHEY, SMNVEV (reference sequence). The CDR3 DNA reads TGTGCCAGCAGTTTGGGCACAGATACGCAGTATTTT. Protein: CASSLGTDTQYF.

The CDR3 spells CASSSDVDGYGYTF. In DNA form, the CDR3 reads TGTGCCAGCAGTTCCGATGTGGATGGATATGGCTACACCTTC. This chain links TRBV6-6 with TRBJ1-2; D is unresolved. The germline V gene encodes CDR1 MNHNY and CDR2 SVGAGI (reference sequence). The V end lost 4 bases, the J end lost 5 bases, and 14 bases lay between the germline ends. This CDR3 comprises 14 residues.

The V gene is TRBV11-3, the J gene TRBJ2-7; 7 nucleotides agree with TRBD1. This CDR3 comprises 13 residues. Germline V gene lookup returns CDR1 SGHNT and CDR2 YENEEA. J was trimmed by 5 bases and V by 4 bases; bases with no gene match: 5. As DNA, the CDR3 is TGTGCCAGCAGCTCCGGGGACAGCCACGAGCAGTACTTC. It is translated as CASSSGDSHEQYF.

The chain employs TRBV19 and TRBJ2-7; 8 nucleotides align to TRBD1. This CDR3 contains 15 residues. V lost 6 bases to trimming and J lost 3 bases; unmatched junction nucleotides: 10. Germline V gene lookup returns CDR1 LNHDA and CDR2 SQIVND (reference sequence). The CDR3 nucleotides are TGTGCCAGTAGCCGACGCCAGGGGGCCGTCTACGAGCAGTACTTC. Encoded protein: CASSRRQGAVYEQYF.

The chain recombines TRBV7-2 with TRBJ2-5; 9 nucleotides agree with TRBD2. The CDR3 totals 15 residues. CDR1 is SGHTA, CDR2 FQGNSA, per germline. Germline trimming cut 5 bases from V and 2 bases from J; bases unmatched to any gene: 6. CDR3 bases: TGTGCCAGCAGCCCGGGACTAGCCGGGCAAGAGACCCAGTACTTC. Residues: CASSPGLAGQETQYF.

This chain connects TRBV6-4 to TRBJ2-3; TRBD2 matches 9 bases. Germline V lookup: CDR1 MRHNA, CDR2 SNTAGT. The V and J ends lost 3 bases and 4 bases, in that order; junction bases with no gene match: 5. CDR3 size: 15 residues. CDR3 sequence: CASSEGLAGADTQYF. CDR3 DNA sequence: TGTGCCAGCAGTGAGGGACTAGCCGGAGCAGATACGCAGTATTTT.

This clone was seen more than once but under ten times. The V and J genes are TRBV6-6 and TRBJ1-2, with 9 bases identical to TRBD1. Trimming cost V 2 bases and J 8 bases; bases outside gene matches: 12. The germline V gene has CDR1 MNHNY and CDR2 SVGAGI (reference sequence). This CDR3 region has 16 residues. The CDR3 region is CASSYISRQGGRGYTF. In nucleotides, the CDR3 is TGTGCCAGCAGTTACATATCCAGACAGGGGGGTCGAGGCTACACCTTC.

This clone was recorded only once. This chain links TRBV28 with TRBJ1-5; tentatively, D is TRBD1 (6 bases). This CDR3 region has 15 residues. Trimming took 4 bases from V and 6 from J, leaving 16 bases between them. Germline V gives CDR1 MDHEN, CDR2 SYDVKM. This CDR3 reads CASSSLFRGSQPQHF. CDR3 sequence (DNA): TGTGCCAGCAGTTCCCTATTCAGGGGTTCTCAGCCCCAGCATTTT.

V and J are TRBV7-2 and TRBJ1-2; the match to TRBD1 covers 8 bases. V was pared by 2 bases and J by 6 bases, with 14 bases of the junction left unmatched. Germline V lookup: CDR1 SGHTA, CDR2 FQGNSA. The CDR3 consists of 17 residues. The CDR3 sequence is CASSLNGATGGVNGYTF. As DNA, the CDR3 is TGTGCCAGCAGCTTAAACGGTGCTACAGGGGGGGTTAATGGCTACACCTTC.

The rearrangement uses TRBV5-1 and TRBJ2-2; D remains unclear. The CDR3 is 15 residues long. The germline V gene has CDR1 SGHRS and CDR2 YFSETQ. Trimming cost V 5 bases and J 7 bases, with 18 bases left between them. The CDR3 loop is CASSLTVVKNGELFF. The CDR3 DNA sequence: TGCGCCAGCAGTTTGACTGTAGTGAAGAACGGGGAGCTGTTTTTT.

This chain joins TRBV6-5 and TRBJ2-7; a weak D match, TRBD2 (6 bases). V was cut by 4 bases and J by 6 bases, with 13 bases left in between. Germline CDR1 MNHEY, CDR2 SVGAGI. The length of the CDR3 is 13 residues. The CDR3 spells CASSSPGGGEQYF. DNA of the CDR3: TGTGCCAGCAGTTCCCCCGGGGGAGGCGAGCAGTACTTC.

V usage is TRBV7-8 and J usage is TRBJ2-7; 8 bases are shared with TRBD2. The germline V gene encodes CDR1 SGHVS and CDR2 FQNEAQ. The CDR3 contains 13 residues. Trimming took 5 bases from V and 2 from J; bases not matched to a gene: 2. DNA of the CDR3: TGTGCCAGCAGCAGCGGGGGCCCCTACGAGCAGTACTTC. It yields the protein CASSSGGPYEQYF.

V usage is TRBV6-5 and J usage is TRBJ1-2, with 7 nucleotides matching TRBD1. Germline trimming cut 6 bases from V and 4 bases from J; bases unmatched to any gene: 5. The V gene's germline CDR1 is MNHEY and CDR2 SVGAGI. The CDR3 has 13 amino acids. The CDR3 DNA follows: TGTGCCAGCAGCAAACAGGGGTTCTATGGCTACACCTTC. Its protein is CASSKQGFYGYTF.